The 2 T cell receptor beta chains given below trace back to one sample, sequenced in a study of blood T cells in healthy people across ages. Combining a sample-barcoded 5' primer with a J-beta primer mix, a second PCR ran for about 6 to 12 cycles. TCRdb ran MiXCR on the 5' RACE reads and lists one entry per CDR3 protein. The sample lists approximately 900,000 distinct CDR3 sequences, about 48% occurring once. Material: blood. Receptors originate from a man aged 25 to 40 in good health.

This chain connects TRBV6-2 or TRBV6-3 to TRBJ2-3; 8 bases line up with TRBD2. With V trimmed by 5 bases and J by 4 bases, 23 bases remained unmatched. This CDR3 has 20 amino acids. Germline V gene sequence: CDR1 MNHEY, CDR2 SVGEGT. The chain's CDR3 is CASSPYNDVAGDGGADTQYF. The CDR3 DNA reads as TGTGCCAGCAGTCCCTACAATGATGTCGCGGGAGACGGGGGGGCAGATACGCAGTATTTT.

This clonotype was recorded a few times. The V gene is TRBV29-1, the J gene TRBJ2-1, with D possibly TRBD1 on 5 matching bases. CDR3 size: 11 residues. Germline loops: CDR1 SQVTM, CDR2 ANQGSEA. The V and J ends lost 3 bases and 8 bases respectively, with 8 bases between them. The CDR3 DNA reads TGCAGCGTTGACAGGGCCGATGAGCAGTTCTTC. This sequence encodes CSVDRADEQFF.